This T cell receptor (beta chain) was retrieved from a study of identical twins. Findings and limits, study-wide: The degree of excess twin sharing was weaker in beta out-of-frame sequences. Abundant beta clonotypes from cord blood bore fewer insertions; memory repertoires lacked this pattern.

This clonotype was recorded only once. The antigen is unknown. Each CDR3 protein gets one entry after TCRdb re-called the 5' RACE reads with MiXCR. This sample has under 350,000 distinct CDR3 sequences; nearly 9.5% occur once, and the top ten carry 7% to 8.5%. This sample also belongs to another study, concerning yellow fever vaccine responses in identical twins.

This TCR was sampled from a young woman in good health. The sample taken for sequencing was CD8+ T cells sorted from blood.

DNA of the CDR3: TGCAGCGTTCTGCCTAGCGGTGCCTACGAGCAGTACTTC. It codes for CSVLPSGAYEQYF. The rearrangement links TRBV29-1 to TRBJ2-7, with 7 bases lining up with TRBD2. This CDR3 is built from 13 residues. J gave up 2 bases and V 5 bases, and 6 bases lay outside the gene matches. Germline values: CDR1 SQVTM, CDR2 ANQGSEA.